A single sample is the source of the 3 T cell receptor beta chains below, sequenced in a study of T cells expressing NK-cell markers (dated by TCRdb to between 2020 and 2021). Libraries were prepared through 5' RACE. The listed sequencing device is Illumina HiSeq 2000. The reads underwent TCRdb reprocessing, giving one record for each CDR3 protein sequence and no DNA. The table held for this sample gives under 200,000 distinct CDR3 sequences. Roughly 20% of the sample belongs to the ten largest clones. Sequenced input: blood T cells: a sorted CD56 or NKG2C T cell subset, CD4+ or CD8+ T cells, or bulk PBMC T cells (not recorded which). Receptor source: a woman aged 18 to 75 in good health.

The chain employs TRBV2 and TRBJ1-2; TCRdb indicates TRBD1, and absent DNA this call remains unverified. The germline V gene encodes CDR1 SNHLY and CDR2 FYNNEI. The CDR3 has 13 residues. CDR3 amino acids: CASSGDNRNGYTF.

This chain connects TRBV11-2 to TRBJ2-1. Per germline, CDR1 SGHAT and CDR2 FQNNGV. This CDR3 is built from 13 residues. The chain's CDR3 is CASSLGGGVGQFF.

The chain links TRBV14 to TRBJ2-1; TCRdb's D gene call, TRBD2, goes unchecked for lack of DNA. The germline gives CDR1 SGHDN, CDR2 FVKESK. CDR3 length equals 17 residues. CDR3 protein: CASSQQLAVSSYNEQFF.